Below are 11 T cell receptor beta chains sequenced from a single sample in a study of graft-versus-host responses after intestinal transplantation. Their antigens remain unidentified. Only in-frame clones appear in the TCRdb table, and some are missing; sequencing was by immunoSEQ multiplex PCR. The sample contains over 90,000 clones, around 92% of which appear only once. The source material was unstimulated CD4+ T cells sorted from spleen or lymph node cells, sampled before transplant. The source is a human donor who was the organ donor for an intestinal transplant.

This clone has a single count. The chain is built from TRBV29-1 and TRBJ1-1; 10 bases match TRBD1. The germline gives CDR1 SQVTM, CDR2 ANQGSEA. The CDR3 has 14 amino acids. Trimming at V came to 5 bases and at J to 0 bases, leaving 3 bases not matched to a gene. Here the CDR3 reads CSVTGTGVNTEAFF. CDR3 bases: TGCAGCGTTACAGGGACAGGGGTGAACACTGAAGCTTTCTTT.

V usage is TRBV30 and J usage is TRBJ2-3; 8 bases match TRBD2. V lost 3 bases, J lost 2 bases, and 4 bases stayed unmatched. The CDR3 runs 14 residues. Germline CDR1 is GTSNPN and CDR2 is SVGIG (reference sequence). CDR3 in DNA: TGTGCCTGGAGGAGACTAGCGAACACAGATACGCAGTATTTT. It codes for CAWRRLANTDTQYF. The variable domain in full, completed from reference TRBV30 and TRBJ2-3, reads SQTIHQWPATLVQPVGSPLSLECTVEGTSNPNLYWYRQAAGRGLQLLFYSVGIGQISSEVPQNLSASRPQDRQFILSSKKLLLSDSGFYLCAWRRLANTDTQYFGPGTRLTVL.

This chain uses TRBV4-3 with TRBJ1-2; no definite D call. The CDR3 is 15 residues long. Between the trimmed V and J ends, which lost 1 base and 2 bases, there was a span of 11 bases. In germline, CDR1 is LGHNA, CDR2 YSLEER. As DNA, the CDR3 is TGCGCCAGCAGCCAAGGCGGTCGACCCAACTATGGCTACACCTTC. This encodes CASSQGGRPNYGYTF.

The chain links TRBV19 to TRBJ2-2, with TRBD2 identical over 7 bases. This CDR3 spans 14 amino acids. Germline V gene data show CDR1 as LNHDA and CDR2 as SQIVND (reference sequence). After removal of 6 bases from V and 2 bases from J, the junction contained 3 bases not matched to a gene. DNA for the CDR3: TGTGCCAGTAGCGTGACTAGCAACACCGGGGAGCTGTTTTTT. The encoded protein is CASSVTSNTGELFF.

The chain carries TRBV6-1 and TRBJ1-2; D remains ambiguous. Germline V lookup: CDR1 MNHNS, CDR2 SASEGT. V lost 7 bases and J 5 bases, leaving 8 bases between the germline ends. CDR3 length: 11 residues. The CDR3 protein is CASTAGYGYTF. Here the CDR3 DNA reads TGTGCCAGCACGGCAGGATATGGCTACACCTTC.

Only one count was recorded for this clone. This chain uses TRBV27 with TRBJ2-7; the D gene is possibly TRBD1 (5 bases). CDR3 length: 14 amino acids. Germline V CDR1 and CDR2: MNHEY, SMNVEV (reference sequence). Trimming took 2 bases from V and 1 from J, leaving 9 bases between them. CDR3 in amino acids: CASSLLDKSYEQYF. DNA for the CDR3: TGTGCCAGCAGTTTACTGGACAAGTCCTACGAGCAGTACTTC.

The V call is TRBV6-6, the J call TRBJ2-3; D remains unclear. Deletions cut 2 bases from V and 2 bases from J, with 11 bases between. The V gene's germline CDR1 is MNHNY and CDR2 SVGAGI (reference sequence). The CDR3 sequence is 15 residues long. The CDR3 loop reads CASSYSVTYTDTQYF. The CDR3 nucleotides are TGTGCCAGCAGTTACAGCGTTACCTACACAGATACGCAGTATTTT.

The chain combines TRBV5-1 with TRBJ2-5; 8 bases match TRBD1. The J call may be mistaken, given a closer DNA end match to TRBJ2-7. The CDR3 has 14 amino acids. Germline V gene lookup returns CDR1 SGHRS and CDR2 YFSETQ. CDR3 sequence reads: CASSGGTGLYEQYF. The CDR3 nucleotides read TGCGCCAGCAGCGGAGGGACAGGCCTCTACGAGCAGTACTTC.

The rearrangement joins TRBV6-8 to TRBJ1-5, with TRBD1 matching 7 bases. V was pared by 0 bases and J by 4 bases, with 0 bases of the junction left unmatched. The CDR3 extends over 14 amino acids. The germline gives CDR1 MNHGY, CDR2 SAAAGT. CDR3 amino acids: CASSYSTGNQPQHF. The DNA for the CDR3 is TGTGCCAGCAGTTACTCGACAGGGAATCAGCCCCAGCATTTT.

This chain links TRBV4-3 with TRBJ1-1; 7 bases agree with TRBD1. CDR1 is LGHNA and CDR2 is YSLEER in the germline V gene. The CDR3 contains 15 residues. After removal of 3 bases from V and 1 base from J, the junction contained 5 bases not matched to a gene. This chain's CDR3 is CASSHPGTANTEAFF. CDR3 in DNA: TGCGCCAGCAGCCATCCCGGGACAGCGAACACTGAAGCTTTCTTT.

V usage is TRBV4-1 and J usage is TRBJ2-3; TRBD2 is a possible D gene (6 bases). V was clipped by 5 bases and J by 4 bases, with 19 bases between them. Germline lookup yields CDR1 MGHRA and CDR2 YSYEKL. The CDR3 has 16 amino acids. CDR3 nucleotide sequence: TGCGCCAGCAGCGAACCGGGACTCAGGATCCCAGATACGCAGTATTTT. Its protein is CASSEPGLRIPDTQYF.